A single sample is the source of the 18 T cell receptor beta chains below, sequenced in a study of T cells expressing NK-cell markers. TCRdb reanalyzed the 5' RACE reads, giving one entry per CDR3 protein sequence and no DNA. This sample's table reports 160,000 or so distinct CDR3 sequences. Specimen: blood T cells: a sorted CD56 or NKG2C T cell subset, CD4+ or CD8+ T cells, or bulk PBMC T cells (not recorded which). The source is a woman aged 18 to 75 in good health.

The rearrangement uses TRBV5-1 and TRBJ1-2; without DNA, the TCRdb call of TRBD1 cannot be checked. CDR1 is SGHRS and CDR2 is YFSETQ in the germline V gene. This CDR3 comprises 14 residues. The CDR3 region is CASSFGTGKYGYTF. Drawing the rest from reference TRBV5-1 and TRBJ1-2, the complete variable domain is KAGVTQTPRYLIKTRGQQVTLSCSPISGHRSVSWYQQTPGQGLQFLFEYFSETQRNKGNFPGRFSGRQFSNSRSEMNVSTLELGDSALYLCASSFGTGKYGYTFGSGTRLTVV.

The chain's CDR3 is CSARGRGGSYEQYF. The gene calls are TRBV20-1 and TRBJ2-7; the D call from TCRdb, TRBD1, cannot be confirmed without DNA. This CDR3 contains 14 residues. Germline CDR1 reads DFQATT; CDR2 reads SNEGSKA (reference sequence).

The CDR3 sequence: CASSLGQLNEKLFF. This sequence joins TRBV7-9 and TRBJ1-4; TCRdb's assignment of TRBD1 cannot be checked, as there is no DNA. CDR3 length: 14 residues. Germline CDR1 is SEHNR and CDR2 is FQNEAQ (reference sequence).

The chain joins TRBV4-1 to TRBJ2-7; lacking DNA, the TRBD2 call made by TCRdb goes unchecked. This CDR3 is built from 15 residues. Looked up from germline, CDR1 is MGHRA and CDR2 is YSYEKL. The chain's CDR3 is CASSQDAGWVGEQYF.

This chain links TRBV12-3 or TRBV12-4 with TRBJ2-1; TCRdb's D call of TRBD1 is untestable without DNA. The CDR3 sequence is 17 residues long. CDR3 region: CASSWGRGGGSYNEQFF.

The chain uses TRBV7-8 and TRBJ1-5; lacking DNA, the TRBD1 call made by TCRdb goes unchecked. Germline CDR1 is SGHVS and CDR2 is FQNEAQ. The CDR3 extends over 16 amino acids. CDR3 in amino acids: CASSLGDRGREQPQHF.

The chain combines TRBV12-3 or TRBV12-4 with TRBJ1-1. CDR3 length: 15 amino acids. The CDR3 spells CASSLIHRMNTEAFF.

The chain carries TRBV12-3 or TRBV12-4 and TRBJ1-6; TCRdb's D call of TRBD1 is untestable without DNA. There are 13 residues in the CDR3. The chain's CDR3 is CASRNRESSPLHF.

V gene TRBV7-3 combines with J gene TRBJ2-2; TCRdb selects TRBD1, and the lack of DNA leaves this call unchecked. The CDR3 extends over 15 amino acids. In germline, CDR1 is SGHTA, CDR2 FQGTGA. The CDR3 protein is CASSLIGQGPGELFF. The full variable domain, rest sourced from reference TRBV7-3 and TRBJ2-2, is GAGVSQTPSNKVTEKGKYVELRCDPISGHTALYWYRQSLGQGPEFLIYFQGTGAADDSGLPNDRFFAVRPEGSVSTLKIQRTERGDSAVYLCASSLIGQGPGELFFGEGSRLTVL.

The CDR3 reads CASSLGGGGIGNTIYF. The chain employs TRBV12-3 or TRBV12-4 and TRBJ1-3; the TRBD1 assignment by TCRdb is unverifiable without DNA. The CDR3 loop spans 16 amino acids.

CDR3 loop: CASSARGRLGAGELFF. The chain links TRBV7-8 to TRBJ2-2; TCRdb indicates TRBD1, and absent DNA this call remains unverified. This CDR3 comprises 16 residues. Germline assignment: CDR1 SGHVS and CDR2 FQNEAQ.

The chain uses TRBV13 and TRBJ1-4; TCRdb names TRBD1, which stays unverified in the absence of DNA. Germline V gene lookup returns CDR1 PRHDT and CDR2 FYEKMQ (reference sequence). CDR3 length equals 14 residues. Here the CDR3 reads CASSLTGVGEKLFF.

The rearrangement uses TRBV29-1 and TRBJ2-5; TCRdb indicates TRBD1, and absent DNA this call remains unverified. Germline loops: CDR1 SQVTM, CDR2 ANQGSEA. The CDR3 sequence is 17 residues long. The CDR3 sequence is CSGLLPTGDSPGETQYF.

CDR3: CASSESGAYNEQFF. The J gene is TRBJ2-1, the V gene TRBV25-1. Germline assignment: CDR1 MGHDK and CDR2 SYGVNS. The CDR3 covers 14 residues. Full variable domain (rest looked up from reference TRBV25-1 and TRBJ2-1): EADIYQTPRYLVIGTGKKITLECSQTMGHDKMYWYQQDPGMELHLIHYSYGVNSTEKGDLSSESTVSRIRTEHFPLTLESARPSHTSQYLCASSESGAYNEQFFGPGTRLTVL.

This rearrangement joins TRBV7-6 to TRBJ2-5; TCRdb indicates TRBD1, and absent DNA this call remains unverified. Per germline, CDR1 SGHVS and CDR2 FNYEAQ. The CDR3 contains 15 residues. CDR3 protein: CASSLQGGIQETQYF.

The V call is TRBV10-3, the J call TRBJ2-5; lacking DNA, the TRBD2 call made by TCRdb goes unchecked. Germline V gene data show CDR1 as ENHRY and CDR2 as SYGVKD. The CDR3 extends over 13 amino acids. CDR3: CANSGGPQETQYF.

The genes are TRBV28 and TRBJ2-5; TCRdb designates TRBD2, a call that cannot be tested without DNA. Germline V gene data show CDR1 as MDHEN and CDR2 as SYDVKM. The CDR3 has 14 amino acids. CDR3 amino acids: CASSSLAGMETQYF.

V and J are TRBV27 and TRBJ1-2; TCRdb's D gene call, TRBD1, goes unchecked for lack of DNA. Germline V gene lookup returns CDR1 MNHEY and CDR2 SMNVEV (reference sequence). The CDR3 covers 17 residues. The CDR3 here is CASSLSLGESFRDGYTF.